Listed below are T cell receptor beta chains from one sample, sequenced in a study of CD8+ T cells in alopecia areata. Here immunoSEQ multiplex PCR was the method, and the copy in TCRdb shows in-frame clones only, minus some. The table lists 190,000 or so clones, about 60% of them singletons. The sequencing here drew on CD8+ T cells sorted from blood, taken at week 24, from a patient treated with tofacitinib. The receptors here all came from a human donor with alopecia areata. CDR3s include the opening cysteine and the closing phenylalanine or tryptophan. Fields, in order: D gene, clone size, J gene, V gene, CDR3 DNA, CDR3 protein. A D gene is named only where the DNA matches it firmly. Clone sizes are given selectively: once, few, many, or a class where the clone is expanded.

D gene: .
clone size: few
J gene: TRBJ2-6
V gene: TRBV5-5
CDR3 DNA: TGTGCCAGCAGCTTGTTAGGGTACGGGGCCAACGTCCTGACTTTC
CDR3 protein: CASSLLGYGANVLTF

D gene: TRBD1
clone size: .
J gene: TRBJ2-1
V gene: TRBV7-9
CDR3 DNA: TGTGCCAGCAGCTCCCGGGACAGGAACAATGAGCAGTTCTTC
CDR3 protein: CASSSRDRNNEQFF

D gene: TRBD1
clone size: .
J gene: TRBJ1-1
V gene: TRBV6-5
CDR3 DNA: TGTGCCAGCAGTTTAAACCCACAGGGGCGTGGGTTTGAAGCTTTCTTT
CDR3 protein: CASSLNPQGRGFEAFF

D gene: .
clone size: .
J gene: TRBJ2-1
V gene: TRBV5-1
CDR3 DNA: TGCGCCAGCAGCTTTCGCGGGGGCCACAATGAGCAGTTCTTC
CDR3 protein: CASSFRGGHNEQFF

D gene: .
clone size: few
J gene: TRBJ1-1
V gene: TRBV29-1
CDR3 DNA: TGCAGCGTTGAGGGATCCAAGGCGGGTGAAGCTTTCTTT
CDR3 protein: CSVEGSKAGEAFF

D gene: .
clone size: .
J gene: TRBJ2-3
V gene: TRBV7-9
CDR3 DNA: TGTGCCAGCAGCTATCTCACAGATACGCAGTATTTT
CDR3 protein: CASSYLTDTQYF

D gene: TRBD1
clone size: few
J gene: TRBJ1-2
V gene: TRBV27
CDR3 DNA: TGTGCCGCGGCGTCGACAGGGGCGCCCTATGGCTACACCTTC
CDR3 protein: CAAASTGAPYGYTF

D gene: .
clone size: .
J gene: TRBJ2-2
V gene: TRBV7-9
CDR3 DNA: TGTGCCATCACCCCCATCGGGGAGCTGTTTTTT
CDR3 protein: CAITPIGELFF

D gene: .
clone size: .
J gene: TRBJ2-2
V gene: TRBV27
CDR3 DNA: TGTGCCAGTCTACCGGCGGAGACCTCCACCGGGGAGCTGTTTTTT
CDR3 protein: CASLPAETSTGELFF

D gene: TRBD1
clone size: .
J gene: TRBJ2-3
V gene: TRBV7-9
CDR3 DNA: TGTGCCAGCAGCGGGACAGGGGGGATAGATACGCAGTATTTT
CDR3 protein: CASSGTGGIDTQYF

D gene: .
clone size: few
J gene: TRBJ2-7
V gene: TRBV4-1
CDR3 DNA: TGCGCCAGCAGCCAAGATTCCGAGCAGTACTTC
CDR3 protein: CASSQDSEQYF

D gene: .
clone size: .
J gene: TRBJ2-1
V gene: TRBV27
CDR3 DNA: TGTGCCAGCAGGGAAGCCTTCAGGGAACGTCCGTTCTTC
CDR3 protein: CASREAFRERPFF

D gene: TRBD2
clone size: few
J gene: TRBJ2-3
V gene: TRBV7-9
CDR3 DNA: TGTGCCAGCAGCTTAAGTCAGGGAGGGGCAGATACGCAGTATTTT
CDR3 protein: CASSLSQGGADTQYF

D gene: TRBD1
clone size: few
J gene: TRBJ1-4
V gene: TRBV29-1
CDR3 DNA: TGCAGCGGTGGACAGGGTGGAAAACTGTTTTTT
CDR3 protein: CSGGQGGKLFF

D gene: .
clone size: few
J gene: TRBJ2-1
V gene: TRBV21-1
CDR3 DNA: TGTGCCAGCAGCAAATGGAAGCGGGGAAATGGTGAGCAGTTCTTC
CDR3 protein: CASSKWKRGNGEQFF

D gene: .
clone size: few
J gene: TRBJ2-5
V gene: TRBV29-1
CDR3 DNA: TGCAGCGTTGATGAGCAGAGGAAGACCCAGTACTTC
CDR3 protein: CSVDEQRKTQYF

D gene: TRBD2
clone size: .
J gene: TRBJ2-2
V gene: TRBV2
CDR3 DNA: TGTGCCAGCAGGCCAAGACTAGCGGGGGGTAACACCGGGGAGCTGTTTTTT
CDR3 protein: CASRPRLAGGNTGELFF

D gene: .
clone size: .
J gene: TRBJ1-5
V gene: TRBV6-1
CDR3 DNA: TGTGCCAGCAGCATTACGGAGGATCAGCCCCAGCATTTT
CDR3 protein: CASSITEDQPQHF

D gene: TRBD1
clone size: .
J gene: TRBJ1-1
V gene: TRBV4-1
CDR3 DNA: TGCGCCAGCAGCCAAGATTTGGCAGGGGGCCCTATCGACACTGAAGCTTTCTTT
CDR3 protein: CASSQDLAGGPIDTEAFF

D gene: .
clone size: few
J gene: TRBJ1-2
V gene: TRBV29-1
CDR3 DNA: TGCAGCGGTCGGACGGTGTATGGCTACACCTTC
CDR3 protein: CSGRTVYGYTF

D gene: .
clone size: once
J gene: TRBJ2-7
V gene: TRBV30
CDR3 DNA: TGTGCCTGGAAGGGAGCTCCTTTCTCCTACGAGCAGTACTTC
CDR3 protein: CAWKGAPFSYEQYF

D gene: TRBD1
clone size: .
J gene: TRBJ2-5
V gene: TRBV29-1
CDR3 DNA: TGCAGCGTCCCCCCGGGACAGGGGGACTTC
CDR3 protein: CSVPPGQGDF

D gene: .
clone size: once
J gene: TRBJ2-3
V gene: TRBV5-6
CDR3 DNA: TGTGCCAGCAGCTTGTCAACAGGAGCGTCTAGCACAGATACGCAGTATTTT
CDR3 protein: CASSLSTGASSTDTQYF

D gene: TRBD1
clone size: .
J gene: TRBJ2-2
V gene: TRBV2
CDR3 DNA: TGTGCCACCATGGGGACAGGGGGCATCACCGGGGAGCTGTTTTTT
CDR3 protein: CATMGTGGITGELFF

D gene: .
clone size: .
J gene: TRBJ1-2
V gene: TRBV29-1
CDR3 DNA: TGCAGCGTTGAAGACGGGGGCAGGGTAACCTTC
CDR3 protein: CSVEDGGRVTF

D gene: .
clone size: .
J gene: TRBJ1-1
V gene: TRBV25-1
CDR3 DNA: TGTGCCAGCAGTTACAGGGTCAGCACTGAAGCTTTCTTT
CDR3 protein: CASSYRVSTEAFF

D gene: .
clone size: .
J gene: TRBJ2-4
V gene: TRBV30
CDR3 DNA: TGTGCCTGGAGTGTACTGGGTCCCATTCAGTACTTC
CDR3 protein: CAWSVLGPIQYF

D gene: .
clone size: few
J gene: TRBJ2-7
V gene: TRBV5-6
CDR3 DNA: TGTGCCAAGACGGGCGGACTCTACGAGCAGTACTTC
CDR3 protein: CAKTGGLYEQYF

D gene: .
clone size: .
J gene: TRBJ1-5
V gene: TRBV29-1
CDR3 DNA: TGCAGCGTTGCCAGGGAGGGACAGCCCCAGCATTTT
CDR3 protein: CSVAREGQPQHF

D gene: .
clone size: .
J gene: TRBJ2-7
V gene: TRBV4-1
CDR3 DNA: TGCGCCAGCAGTCCCACCCTTCGGAACGAGCAGTACTTC
CDR3 protein: CASSPTLRNEQYF

D gene: .
clone size: few
J gene: TRBJ1-1
V gene: TRBV20-1
CDR3 DNA: TGCAGTGCTAGTTTCGGCCGACGGTTT
CDR3 protein: CSASFGRRF

D gene: .
clone size: .
J gene: TRBJ2-2
V gene: TRBV2
CDR3 DNA: TGTGCCAGCAGTGATCCCACCCCCCCGAACACCGGGGAGCTGTTTTTT
CDR3 protein: CASSDPTPPNTGELFF

D gene: .
clone size: .
J gene: TRBJ2-7
V gene: TRBV7-9
CDR3 DNA: TGTGCCAGCAGCGGATACAGTTCCTACGAGCAGTACTTC
CDR3 protein: CASSGYSSYEQYF

D gene: .
clone size: .
J gene: TRBJ2-5
V gene: TRBV11-2
CDR3 DNA: TGTGCCAGCAGCTTAGGGGAGACCCAGTACTTC
CDR3 protein: CASSLGETQYF

D gene: .
clone size: .
J gene: TRBJ2-5
V gene: TRBV27
CDR3 DNA: TGTGCCAGCAGTTTGGTCGCAGGGGCTTATGAGACCCAGTACTTC
CDR3 protein: CASSLVAGAYETQYF

D gene: .
clone size: few
J gene: TRBJ2-3
V gene: TRBV7-8
CDR3 DNA: TGTGCCAGCAGCTTAGATTGGGGGTTCACAGATACGCAGTATTTT
CDR3 protein: CASSLDWGFTDTQYF

D gene: .
clone size: .
J gene: TRBJ1-2
V gene: TRBV7-9
CDR3 DNA: TGTGCCAGCAGCTCACCGGGCCCCTATGGCTACACCTTC
CDR3 protein: CASSSPGPYGYTF

D gene: .
clone size: few
J gene: TRBJ2-2
V gene: TRBV12-5
CDR3 DNA: TGTGCTAGTGGTCTGATGGGGGAGCTGTTTTTT
CDR3 protein: CASGLMGELFF

D gene: .
clone size: few
J gene: TRBJ1-2
V gene: TRBV27
CDR3 DNA: TGTGCCAGCAGTTTAGGGGGGCAAGGCTATGGCTACACCTTC
CDR3 protein: CASSLGGQGYGYTF

D gene: .
clone size: .
J gene: TRBJ2-7
V gene: TRBV5-1
CDR3 DNA: TGCGCCAGCAGTGAACCGGGACAAGGGGAGCAGTACTTC
CDR3 protein: CASSEPGQGEQYF

D gene: .
clone size: once
J gene: TRBJ2-3
V gene: TRBV7-3
CDR3 DNA: TGTGCCAGCAGCTTAACGTGGGGGGCCAGAGATACGCAGTATTTT
CDR3 protein: CASSLTWGARDTQYF

D gene: TRBD1
clone size: .
J gene: TRBJ1-2
V gene: TRBV5-1
CDR3 DNA: TGCGCCAGCAGCATAAGGACAGGGGATGGCTACACCTTC
CDR3 protein: CASSIRTGDGYTF

D gene: .
clone size: .
J gene: TRBJ1-1
V gene: TRBV6-6
CDR3 DNA: TGTGCCAGCAGCCTATTCCAGGGGAATGAAGCTTTCTTT
CDR3 protein: CASSLFQGNEAFF

D gene: .
clone size: once
J gene: TRBJ2-7
V gene: TRBV13
CDR3 DNA: TGTGCCAGCAGCTTAGGCGGACAGAACTCCTACGAGCAGTACTTC
CDR3 protein: CASSLGGQNSYEQYF

D gene: .
clone size: .
J gene: TRBJ1-4
V gene: TRBV13
CDR3 DNA: TGTGCCAGCAGCACCCCAGGGAAAAAACTGTTTTTT
CDR3 protein: CASSTPGKKLFF

D gene: .
clone size: .
J gene: TRBJ2-5
V gene: TRBV7-9
CDR3 DNA: TGTGCCAGCACCGCTTATGACAGAGGAGAGACCCAGTACTTC
CDR3 protein: CASTAYDRGETQYF

D gene: TRBD1
clone size: .
J gene: TRBJ2-7
V gene: TRBV29-1
CDR3 DNA: TGCAGCGTTCGGACAGGGGGCAACTACGAGCAGTACTTC
CDR3 protein: CSVRTGGNYEQYF

D gene: .
clone size: few
J gene: TRBJ1-2
V gene: TRBV25-1
CDR3 DNA: TGTGCCAGCAGCTTAGACAGCACTTATGGCTACACCTTC
CDR3 protein: CASSLDSTYGYTF

D gene: .
clone size: .
J gene: TRBJ2-1
V gene: TRBV15
CDR3 DNA: TGTGCCACCAGCACATCCCATTCATACAATGAGCAGTTCTTC
CDR3 protein: CATSTSHSYNEQFF